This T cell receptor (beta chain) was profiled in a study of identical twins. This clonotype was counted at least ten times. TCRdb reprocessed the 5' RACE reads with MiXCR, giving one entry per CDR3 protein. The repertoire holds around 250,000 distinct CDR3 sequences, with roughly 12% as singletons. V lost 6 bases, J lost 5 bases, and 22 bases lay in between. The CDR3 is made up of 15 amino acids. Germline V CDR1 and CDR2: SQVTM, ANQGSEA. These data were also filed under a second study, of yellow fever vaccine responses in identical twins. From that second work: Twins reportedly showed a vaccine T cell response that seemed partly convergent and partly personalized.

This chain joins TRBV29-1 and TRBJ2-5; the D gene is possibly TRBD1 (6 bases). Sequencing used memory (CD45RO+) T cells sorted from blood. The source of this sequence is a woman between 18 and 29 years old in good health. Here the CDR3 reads CSVETRAGVVETQYF. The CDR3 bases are TGCAGCGTCGAGACACGAGCAGGGGTGGTGGAGACCCAGTACTTC.